This T cell receptor (beta chain) was captured in a study of OX40 agonist ivuxolimab in advanced cancers. To note about this clone: Antigen unknown.

Study results and limitations: Some of the nonresponding patients also showed low levels of normalized T-cell clonal expansion. CD8+ T cells showed, on average, more clonal expansion than CD4+ cells.

This CDR3 has 14 residues. Germline CDR1 and CDR2: LGHNA and YSLEER. The V gene lost 0 bases and the J gene lost 0 bases, with 6 bases spanning the gap. The assay was immunoSEQ multiplex PCR, and TCRdb's table has in-frame clones only and misses some. Of 98,000 or so clones in the sample, roughly nine tenths are singletons; the top ten hold about 0.3%. The chain combines TRBV4-3 with TRBJ2-7; D call uncertain. This material consisted of CD4+ or CD8+ T cells sorted from blood, taken in a trial of the OX40 agonist ivuxolimab. This TCR came from an adult with an advanced solid tumor such as melanoma, head and neck, liver or kidney cancer. CDR3 nucleotide sequence: TGCGCCAGCAGCCAAGACTACTACTCCTACGAGCAGTACTTC. It is translated as CASSQDYYSYEQYF.